The T cell receptor (beta chain) described here comes from a study of cytomegalovirus exposure and HLA in healthy donors. Study findings and constraints: It was confirmed in vitro that three of the CMV-associated chains were specific for CMV antigens. Cytomegalovirus-associated status was assigned to 150 or so TCR beta chains.

Details on this clone: What it binds is not known.

The protocol was immunoSEQ multiplex PCR, while the TCRdb copy is restricted to in-frame clones and leaves out a portion. In the table there are some 66,000 clones, 95% to 98% of which are singletons. The roughly 120-subject validation cohort, separate from the approximately 670-subject first cohort, included the donors. The CDR3 has 16 amino acids. V was pared by 1 base and J by 9 bases, with 6 bases of the junction left unmatched. Germline CDR1 is PRHDT and CDR2 is FYEKMQ (reference sequence). The chain uses TRBV13 and TRBJ2-1; 13 bases match TRBD2. Sequencing was done on a sample of PBMCs. The receptor's source is a woman between 18 and 29 years old in good health and CMV-seropositive. CDR3 sequence: CASSLEGLAGLGEQFF. The CDR3 DNA is TGTGCCAGCAGCTTAGAGGGACTAGCGGGATTGGGTGAGCAGTTCTTC.